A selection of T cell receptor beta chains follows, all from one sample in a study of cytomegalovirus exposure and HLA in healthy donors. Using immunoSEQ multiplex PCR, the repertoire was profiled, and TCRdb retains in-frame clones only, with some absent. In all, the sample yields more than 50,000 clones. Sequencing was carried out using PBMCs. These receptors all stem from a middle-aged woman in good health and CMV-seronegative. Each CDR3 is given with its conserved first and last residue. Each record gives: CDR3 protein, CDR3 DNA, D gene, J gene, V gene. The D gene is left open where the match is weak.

CDR3: CASSSRGNTEAFF; DNA: TGTGCCAGCAGTTCGCGGGGTAACACTGAAGCTTTCTTT; D: NA; J: TRBJ1-1; V: TRBV6-5
CDR3: CSVRTSGGTGELFF; DNA: TGCAGCGTTCGGACTAGCGGGGGCACCGGGGAGCTGTTTTTT; D: TRBD2; J: TRBJ2-2; V: TRBV29-1
CDR3: CASSPASDQPQHF; DNA: TGTGCCAGCTCACCAGCCTCAGATCAGCCCCAGCATTTT; D: NA; J: TRBJ1-5; V: TRBV18
CDR3: CASTVRVRLVNTEAFF; DNA: TGTGCCAGCACCGTCAGGGTAAGGTTAGTAAACACTGAAGCTTTCTTT; D: NA; J: TRBJ1-1; V: TRBV28
CDR3: CASSLPSGSNQPQHF; DNA: TGTGCCAGCAGTTTGCCATCCGGGAGCAATCAGCCCCAGCATTTT; D: NA; J: TRBJ1-5; V: TRBV28
CDR3: CASRGTSGSYEQYF; DNA: TGTGCCAGCCGGGGGACTAGCGGGAGCTACGAGCAGTACTTC; D: TRBD2; J: TRBJ2-7; V: TRBV19
CDR3: CASSPPSYEQYF; DNA: TGTGCCAGCAGTCCTCCCTCCTACGAGCAGTACTTC; D: NA; J: TRBJ2-7; V: TRBV28
CDR3: CASTEWSSGGTYEQYF; DNA: TGTGCCAGCACCGAGTGGTCAAGCGGGGGGACCTACGAGCAGTACTTC; D: TRBD2; J: TRBJ2-7; V: TRBV2
CDR3: CASRTGGQPQHF; DNA: TGTGCCAGCAGGACAGGAGGTCAGCCCCAGCATTTT; D: NA; J: TRBJ1-5; V: TRBV28
CDR3: CASSFLGQTYEQYF; DNA: TGTGCCAGCAGTTTTCTGGGACAGACCTACGAGCAGTACTTC; D: TRBD1; J: TRBJ2-7; V: TRBV27
CDR3: CASSPWTPQREETQYF; DNA: TGTGCCAGCAGCCCATGGACCCCCCAGCGGGAAGAGACCCAGTACTTC; D: NA; J: TRBJ2-5; V: TRBV7-9
CDR3: CASSLESRGGSTDKQYF; DNA: TGTGCCAGCAGCTTAGAGTCGCGGGGGGGTAGCACAGATAAGCAGTATTTT; D: TRBD2; J: TRBJ2-3; V: TRBV7-2
CDR3: CAWSDSRLAGGTGELFF; DNA: TGTGCCTGGAGTGACTCTAGGCTAGCGGGGGGAACCGGGGAGCTGTTTTTT; D: TRBD2; J: TRBJ2-2; V: TRBV30
CDR3: CASSLGLAGTHEQFF; DNA: TGTGCCAGCAGCTTGGGACTAGCGGGGACCCATGAGCAGTTCTTC; D: TRBD2; J: TRBJ2-1; V: TRBV7-9
CDR3: CASSFSDRGPYDGSYEQYF; DNA: TGTGCCAGCAGTTTTTCGGACAGGGGGCCCTACGATGGTTCCTACGAGCAGTACTTC; D: TRBD1; J: TRBJ2-7; V: TRBV28
CDR3: CASSLGGQQETQYF; DNA: TGTGCCAGCAGTTTGGGGGGACAGCAAGAGACCCAGTACTTC; D: NA; J: TRBJ2-5; V: TRBV27
CDR3: CSVGGGGETQYF; DNA: TGCAGCGTTGGGGGGGGCGGTGAGACCCAGTACTTC; D: NA; J: TRBJ2-5; V: TRBV29-1
CDR3: CASSLDSPNTGELFF; DNA: TGTGCCAGCAGCTTAGACAGTCCGAACACCGGGGAGCTGTTTTTT; D: NA; J: TRBJ2-2; V: TRBV7-7
CDR3: CASSQGEGVDSPLHF; DNA: TGTGCCAGCAGCCAAGGGGAGGGAGTCGATTCACCCCTACACTTT; D: NA; J: TRBJ1-6; V: TRBV4-2
CDR3: CASSQSGSENTEAFF; DNA: TGTGCCAGCTCGCAAAGCGGATCAGAGAACACTGAAGCTTTCTTT; D: NA; J: TRBJ1-1; V: TRBV18
CDR3: CASSPGEGLGLAKNIQYF; DNA: TGTGCCAGCAGCCCGGGGGAGGGGTTGGGGCTAGCCAAAAACATTCAGTACTTC; D: TRBD2; J: TRBJ2-4; V: TRBV4-2
CDR3: CASSIEQVADTQYF; DNA: TGTGCCAGTAGTATAGAACAGGTGGCAGATACGCAGTATTTT; D: NA; J: TRBJ2-3; V: TRBV19
CDR3: CASSPSTVPIPNEKLFF; DNA: TGTGCCAGCAGTCCCTCGACAGTTCCCATTCCTAATGAAAAACTGTTTTTT; D: NA; J: TRBJ1-4; V: TRBV27
CDR3: CASSLEQALVYEQYF; DNA: TGCGCCAGCAGCTTGGAACAGGCGCTCGTCTACGAGCAGTACTTC; D: NA; J: TRBJ2-7; V: TRBV4-1
CDR3: CASSHFTGDEKLFF; DNA: TGTGCCAGCAGCCATTTCACAGGGGATGAAAAACTGTTTTTT; D: TRBD1; J: TRBJ1-4; V: TRBV5-4
CDR3: CASSELQGIVEQYF; DNA: TGTGCCAGCAGTGAGTTGCAGGGGATAGTCGAGCAGTACTTC; D: NA; J: TRBJ2-7; V: TRBV6-1
CDR3: CASSLSQADTEAFF; DNA: TGTGCCAGCAGTTTATCCCAAGCCGACACTGAAGCTTTCTTT; D: NA; J: TRBJ1-1; V: TRBV27
CDR3: CARSGGGTSGRTDTQYF; DNA: TGTGCCAGAAGCGGTGGGGGGACTAGCGGGAGAACAGATACGCAGTATTTT; D: TRBD2; J: TRBJ2-3; V: TRBV5-3
CDR3: CASSLTRGNYETQYF; DNA: TGTGCCAGCAGCCTAACTAGGGGGAACTATGAGACCCAGTACTTC; D: NA; J: TRBJ2-5; V: TRBV6-5
CDR3: CASTTSGYNEQFF; DNA: TGTGCCAGCACGACTAGCGGGTACAATGAGCAGTTCTTC; D: TRBD2; J: TRBJ2-1; V: TRBV6-5
CDR3: CATSRDNWRSSSYNEQFF; DNA: TGTGCCACCAGCAGAGATAATTGGCGGAGCAGCTCCTACAATGAGCAGTTCTTC; D: NA; J: TRBJ2-1; V: TRBV15
CDR3: CATSPRTGFEQYF; DNA: TGTGCCACCAGCCCCCGGACAGGGTTCGAGCAGTACTTC; D: TRBD1; J: TRBJ2-7; V: TRBV15
CDR3: CASSQGMPSGVQETQYF; DNA: TGCGCCAGCAGCCAAGGCATGCCTAGCGGTGTTCAAGAGACCCAGTACTTC; D: TRBD2; J: TRBJ2-5; V: TRBV4-1
CDR3: CASSPPGGGYTF; DNA: TGTGCCAGCTCACCACCGGGGGGTGGCTACACCTTC; D: NA; J: TRBJ1-2; V: TRBV18
CDR3: CASGSYLISYEQYF; DNA: TGTGCCAGCGGTAGCTATTTAATATCCTACGAGCAGTACTTC; D: NA; J: TRBJ2-7; V: TRBV28
CDR3: CASSEASGTAGYGYTF; DNA: TGTGCCAGCAGTGAAGCCTCCGGGACAGCGGGCTATGGCTACACCTTC; D: TRBD1; J: TRBJ1-2; V: TRBV6-1
CDR3: CASSSPPSGEQYF; DNA: TGTGCCAGCAGTTCCCCTCCATCCGGCGAGCAGTACTTC; D: NA; J: TRBJ2-7; V: TRBV28
CDR3: CASRTAREGNQPQHF; DNA: TGTGCCAGTAGGACCGCGAGGGAAGGTAATCAGCCCCAGCATTTT; D: NA; J: TRBJ1-5; V: TRBV19
CDR3: CASSQRENNSPLHF; DNA: TGTGCCAGCTCCCAGCGTGAAAATAATTCACCCCTACACTTT; D: NA; J: TRBJ1-6; V: TRBV18
CDR3: CASSPGQGRTEAFF; DNA: TGTGCCAGCTCTCCAGGACAGGGACGGACTGAAGCTTTCTTT; D: TRBD1; J: TRBJ1-1; V: TRBV18